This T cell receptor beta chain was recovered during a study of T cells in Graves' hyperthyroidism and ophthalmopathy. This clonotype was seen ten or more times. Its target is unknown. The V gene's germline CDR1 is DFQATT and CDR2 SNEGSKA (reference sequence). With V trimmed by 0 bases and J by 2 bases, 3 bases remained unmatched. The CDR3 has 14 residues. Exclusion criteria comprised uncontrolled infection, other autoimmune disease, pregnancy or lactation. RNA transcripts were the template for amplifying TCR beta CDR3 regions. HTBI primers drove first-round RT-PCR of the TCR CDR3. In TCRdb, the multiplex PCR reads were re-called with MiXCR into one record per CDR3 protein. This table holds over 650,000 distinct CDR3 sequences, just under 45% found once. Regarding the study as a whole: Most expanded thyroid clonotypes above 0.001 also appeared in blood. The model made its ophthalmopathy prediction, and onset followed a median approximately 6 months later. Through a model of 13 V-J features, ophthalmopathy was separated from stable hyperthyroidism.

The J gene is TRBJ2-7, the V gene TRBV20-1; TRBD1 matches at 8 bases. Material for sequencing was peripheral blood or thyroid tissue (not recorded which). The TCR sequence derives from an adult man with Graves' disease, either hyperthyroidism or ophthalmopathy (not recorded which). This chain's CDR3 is CSARDRQGTYEQYF. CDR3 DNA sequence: TGCAGTGCTAGAGATCGACAGGGGACCTACGAGCAGTACTTC.